A selection of T cell receptor beta chains follows, all from one sample in a study of T cells after posttransplantation cyclophosphamide. Profiling relied on immunoSEQ multiplex PCR, and the TCRdb table lists in-frame clones only, not all of them. This sample comprises 37,000 or so clones, none seen once only. Material for sequencing was PBMCs. The source is a man under 40 in good health and a related stem cell transplant donor. Each CDR3 is given with its conserved first and last residue. D genes are given only for firm matches. The size of a clone is reported for some rows only, either as once, few or many, or as a class for expanded clones.

>TRBJ1-2|TRBV2|TRBD1|many
CASSEAGDRAEVGYTF
TGTGCCAGCAGTGAAGCGGGGGACAGGGCCGAAGTTGGCTACACCTTC
>TRBJ1-2|TRBV19|TRBD1|many
CASSKGTGGLGYTF
TGTGCCAGTAGTAAGGGGACAGGGGGCCTTGGCTACACCTTC
>TRBJ1-3|TRBV9|TRBD1|many
CASAQGAGSSGNTIYF
TGTGCCAGCGCCCAGGGGGCTGGAAGCTCTGGAAACACCATATATTTT
>TRBJ1-2|TRBV5-4|.|few
CASSFRRDYGYTF
TGTGCCAGCAGCTTTCGGAGGGACTATGGCTACACCTTC
>TRBJ1-2|TRBV9|.|few
CASSVASHGYTF
TGTGCCAGCAGCGTGGCTAGTCATGGCTACACCTTC
>TRBJ1-2|TRBV5-6|TRBD1|many
CASSSRQGALKKGYTF
TGTGCCAGCAGCTCACGACAGGGGGCGCTTAAAAAAGGCTACACCTTC
>TRBJ2-7|TRBV27|TRBD2|many
CASSLRVGSRGGEQYF
TGTGCCAGCAGTTTAAGAGTGGGATCTCGGGGGGGCGAGCAGTACTTC
>TRBJ2-1|TRBV27|TRBD2|many
CASSLRRGGKNEQFF
TGTGCCAGCAGTTTAAGGCGGGGGGGCAAAAATGAGCAGTTCTTC
>TRBJ2-3|TRBV7-3|TRBD2|few
CASSFLAGGTDTQYF
TGTGCCAGCAGCTTTCTAGCGGGGGGAACAGATACGCAGTATTTT
>TRBJ2-3|TRBV24-1|.|few
CATSERGLTDTQYF
TGTGCCACCAGTGAACGGGGACTTACAGATACGCAGTATTTT
>TRBJ2-7|TRBV4-1|.|many
CASSQEGRVKPYEQYF
TGCGCCAGCAGCCAAGAAGGCAGGGTGAAGCCCTACGAGCAGTACTTC
>TRBJ2-3|TRBV6-4|TRBD2|many
CASSDSSGGPDTQYF
TGTGCCAGCAGTGACTCTAGCGGGGGGCCAGATACGCAGTATTTT
>TRBJ1-1|TRBV18|.|many
CASSSTGNTEAFF
TGTGCCAGCTCTTCGACGGGGAACACTGAAGCTTTCTTT
>TRBJ1-2|TRBV7-2|.|many
CASSLVETAAKFYGYTF
TGTGCCAGCAGCTTAGTCGAGACAGCTGCTAAATTCTATGGCTACACCTTC
>TRBJ1-2|TRBV5-4|.|many
CASSDNPGVYGYTF
TGTGCCAGCAGTGATAACCCGGGGGTCTATGGCTACACCTTC
>TRBJ1-1|TRBV6-8|.|many
CASSSFRVGMNTEAFF
TGTGCCAGCAGTTCCTTTCGGGTCGGCATGAACACTGAAGCTTTCTTT
>TRBJ2-2|TRBV7-2|.|many
CASSPLGGKAAGELFF
TGTGCCAGCAGCCCTTTAGGGGGTAAGGCGGCCGGGGAGCTGTTTTTT
>TRBJ2-5|TRBV5-4|.|.
CASSSEGGGIQETQYF
TGTGCCAGCAGCTCGGAGGGGGGGGGCATACAAGAGACCCAGTACTTC
>TRBJ2-1|TRBV29-1|TRBD2|few
CSVDPRPAGGSTDEQFF
TGCAGCGTTGATCCCCGCCCAGCGGGGGGGAGTACGGATGAGCAGTTCTTC
>TRBJ1-4|TRBV6-1|.|many
CASSEVINEKLFF
TGTGCCAGCAGTGAAGTCATTAATGAAAAACTGTTTTTT
>TRBJ2-3|TRBV28|.|many
CASSRDEPGTQYF
TGTGCCAGCAGCCGCGATGAGCCCGGTACGCAGTATTTT
>TRBJ1-6|TRBV6-2/TRBV6-3|.|many
CASRNPLEGFNSPLHF
TGTGCCAGCAGAAACCCCCTGGAGGGGTTCAATTCACCCCTCCACTTT
>TRBJ1-2|TRBV28|.|many
CASLGQETSYTF
TGTGCCAGCCTAGGACAAGAAACGAGCTACACCTTC
>TRBJ2-7|TRBV23-1|.|many
CASSQSRQAISYEQYF
TGCGCCAGCAGTCAATCCCGACAGGCGATCTCCTACGAGCAGTACTTC
>TRBJ1-1|TRBV5-1|TRBD1|many
CASSPLGQGNTEAFF
TGCGCCAGCAGCCCTTTGGGACAGGGGAACACTGAAGCTTTCTTT